These 26 T cell receptor beta chains were all obtained from the same sample, sequenced in a study of CD8 T cells in Susac syndrome (dated by TCRdb to the late 2010s). Library preparation employed the immunoSEQ multiplex PCR assay. RNA was extracted using the RNeasy kit, and about 0.5 to 1 microgram was reverse transcribed with random hexamers. TCRdb trimmed public reads at Q25 via fastp, called clones via MiXCR and kept in-frame beta chains. Each CDR3 protein appears once, grouped with its most common genes and DNA. The sample table lists 75,000 to 95,000 distinct CDR3 sequences, around 93% of them with a count of one. The ten largest clones add up to 0.35% to 0.55% of the sample. Sequencing input: CD8+ T cells from PBMCs. Receptors originate from a human donor with Susac syndrome.

The rearrangement uses TRBV4-1 and TRBJ1-2, with TRBD1 as a possible D gene (5 bases). From germline, CDR1 is MGHRA and CDR2 YSYEKL. Between the trimmed V and J ends, which lost 0 bases and 6 bases, there was a span of 17 bases. The CDR3 consists of 16 residues. CDR3 bases: TGCGCCAGCAGCCAAGATCACGGCGGGGCGATAGATGGCTACACCTTC. It yields the protein CASSQDHGGAIDGYTF.

The V and J genes are TRBV20-1 and TRBJ2-5; 10 positions agree with TRBD2. V lost 0 bases and J lost 1; bases outside the gene matches: 5. In germline, CDR1 is DFQATT, CDR2 SNEGSKA (reference sequence). The CDR3 has 16 amino acids. The CDR3 region is CSARDPSGGFQETQYF. In nucleotides, the CDR3 is TGCAGTGCTAGAGATCCTAGCGGGGGTTTCCAAGAGACCCAGTACTTC.

The genes are TRBV11-2 and TRBJ2-5, with 9 bases matching TRBD2. V shed 3 bases and J 5 bases; nucleotides not matched to a gene: 13. CDR3 size: 17 residues. Germline assignment: CDR1 SGHAT and CDR2 FQNNGV. The CDR3 spells CASSLWLAGTGAETQYF. The CDR3, as DNA: TGTGCCAGCAGCTTGTGGCTAGCGGGAACCGGGGCGGAGACCCAGTACTTC.

V gene TRBV4-1 combines with J gene TRBJ2-7; TRBD2 matches 7 bases. Trimming cost V 4 bases and J 2 bases; bases outside gene matches: 5. CDR1 and CDR2 (germline): MGHRA, YSYEKL. The CDR3 has 14 residues. CDR3 residues: CASSLAGEAYEQYF. CDR3 bases: TGCGCCAGCAGCCTTGCGGGAGAGGCCTACGAGCAGTACTTC.

The count of this clonotype is one. The rearrangement uses TRBV5-1 and TRBJ2-3, with TRBD1 matching over 10 bases. CDR3 length: 16 amino acids. The V gene end was trimmed by 0 bases and the J gene end by 7 bases; junction bases not matched to a gene: 8. Germline V CDR1 and CDR2: SGHRS, YFSETQ. CDR3 bases: TGCGCCAGCAGCTTGGAGGGACAGGGGAATTGGAATACGCAGTATTTT. It is translated as CASSLEGQGNWNTQYF.

The rearrangement uses TRBV5-1 and TRBJ1-3; a weak D match, TRBD1 (6 bases). The CDR3 loop spans 14 amino acids. The germline gives CDR1 SGHRS, CDR2 YFSETQ. Trimming took off 4 bases at V and 0 bases at J, with 8 bases between the two ends. Here the CDR3 reads CASSTGHSGNTIYF. The CDR3 DNA reads as TGCGCCAGCAGCACAGGGCACTCTGGAAACACCATATATTTT. Filled out from reference TRBV5-1 and TRBJ1-3, the complete variable domain reads KAGVTQTPRYLIKTRGQQVTLSCSPISGHRSVSWYQQTPGQGLQFLFEYFSETQRNKGNFPGRFSGRQFSNSRSEMNVSTLELGDSALYLCASSTGHSGNTIYFGEGSWLTVV.

The rearrangement links TRBV6-2 or TRBV6-3 to TRBJ1-2; D might be TRBD1 (5 bases). The CDR3 consists of 16 residues. The germline gives CDR1 MNHEY, CDR2 SVGEGT. Trimming shortened V by 2 bases and J by 3 bases, and 16 bases separated the two germline ends. CDR3 amino acids: CASSYVANGGDYGYTF. CDR3 DNA sequence: TGTGCCAGCAGTTACGTTGCAAATGGGGGAGACTATGGCTACACCTTC.

The V gene is TRBV19, the J gene TRBJ2-1; 7 bases are a match to TRBD1. CDR1 and CDR2 (germline): LNHDA, SQIVND (reference sequence). The V segment lost 4 bases and the J segment 8 bases; nucleotides outside the gene matches: 5. The CDR3 is 13 amino acids. CDR3 residues: CASSTQQGDEQFF. The CDR3 nucleotides read TGTGCCAGTAGTACACAGCAGGGGGATGAGCAGTTCTTC.

The rearrangement links TRBV30 to TRBJ2-2, with TRBD1 matching over 9 bases. The CDR3 runs 14 residues. With V trimmed by 5 bases and J by 2 bases, 3 bases remained unmatched. Germline CDR1 reads GTSNPN; CDR2 reads SVGIG (reference sequence). The CDR3 DNA follows: TGTGCCTGGCAGGGACAGGGAAACACCGGGGAGCTGTTTTTT. The encoded protein is CAWQGQGNTGELFF.

The chain combines TRBV6-1 with TRBJ2-7; 10 bases are shared with TRBD1. Germline V gene sequence: CDR1 MNHNS, CDR2 SASEGT. The length of the CDR3 is 16 residues. The trim removed 6 bases at V and 2 bases at J, leaving 10 bases unmatched. CDR3: CASRVHDRGRTYEQYF. CDR3 nucleotides: TGTGCCAGCAGGGTTCATGACAGGGGGCGAACCTACGAGCAGTACTTC.

This chain connects TRBV10-2 to TRBJ2-2; 11 bases line up with TRBD2. Germline CDR1 and CDR2: WSHSY and SAAADI. The CDR3 has 17 residues. V was pared by 2 bases and J by 3 bases, with 5 bases of the junction left unmatched. The CDR3 DNA is TGCGCCAGCAGTGAGACTAGCGGGAGAATGGACACCGGGGAGCTGTTTTTT. It specifies CASSETSGRMDTGELFF.

The chain couples TRBV27 to TRBJ2-6; D not certain. With 8 bases removed from V and 0 bases from J, the gap between germline ends came to 17 bases. Germline V CDR1 and CDR2: MNHEY, SMNVEV (reference sequence). This CDR3 is 17 amino acids long. CDR3 amino acids: CASPQGPRSSGANVLTF. The CDR3 DNA is TGTGCCAGCCCTCAAGGCCCGCGGAGCTCTGGGGCCAACGTCCTGACTTTC.

The sample holds one count of this clonotype. The genes are TRBV4-1 and TRBJ2-1; 11 bases are a match to TRBD2. Trimming took 8 bases from V and 7 from J; bases not matched to a gene: 7. The CDR3 covers 14 residues. CDR1 and CDR2 (germline): MGHRA, YSYEKL. The CDR3 sequence: CASGALAGGNEQFF. The CDR3, as DNA: TGCGCCAGCGGGGCTCTAGCGGGGGGTAATGAGCAGTTCTTC.

This chain joins TRBV6-1 and TRBJ2-7, with D perhaps given as TRBD1 or TRBD2 (5 bases each). Germline lookup yields CDR1 MNHNS and CDR2 SASEGT. The CDR3 contains 15 residues. V lost 1 base and J lost 0, with 10 bases in between. CDR3 nucleotides: TGTGCCAGCAGTGAAGTGTGGGGGAGCTCCTACGAGCAGTACTTC. Its protein is CASSEVWGSSYEQYF.

This chain uses TRBV5-4 with TRBJ2-3; the match to TRBD2 covers 11 bases. Germline V gene data show CDR1 as SGHNT and CDR2 as YYREEE (reference sequence). This CDR3 has 17 amino acids. The trim removed 4 bases at V and 6 bases at J, leaving 13 bases unmatched. The CDR3 spells CASSPFTSGGISDTQYF. The DNA of the CDR3 is TGTGCCAGCAGCCCATTCACTAGCGGGGGCATAAGCGATACGCAGTATTTT.

The chain has TRBV6-4 and TRBJ1-4, with 7 bases lining up with TRBD1. Germline V gives CDR1 MRHNA, CDR2 SNTAGT. The junction had 11 bases not matched to a gene; V was cut back by 2 bases and J by 5 bases. CDR3 length equals 17 residues. The CDR3 spells CASSDPVPGQTNEKLFF. DNA for the CDR3: TGTGCCAGCAGTGACCCTGTCCCGGGACAGACAAATGAAAAACTGTTTTTT.

V and J are TRBV18 and TRBJ2-3; tentatively, D is TRBD1 or TRBD2 (5 bases each). Germline CDR1 reads KGHSH; CDR2 reads LQKENI. V was clipped by 3 bases and J by 2 bases, with 12 bases between them. The CDR3 sequence is 15 residues long. CDR3 nucleotide sequence: TGTGCCAGCTCACCGGGACCCCTTACCACAGATACGCAGTATTTT. This translates into CASSPGPLTTDTQYF.

The rearrangement uses TRBV19 and TRBJ1-1; no reliable D call. The CDR3 runs to 13 residues. Germline lookup yields CDR1 LNHDA and CDR2 SQIVND (reference sequence). The ends were cut back, 3 bases at V and 1 base at J, with 6 bases in the middle. The DNA for the CDR3 is TGTGCCAGTAGTATGGGAGGGAACACTGAAGCTTTCTTT. It encodes CASSMGGNTEAFF.

The chain links TRBV1 to TRBJ2-2; the table's D call, TRBD2, was not checked against the DNA. TRBV1 is a recognized pseudogene. The CDR3 totals 17 residues. The CDR3 sequence: CTSSNRLFREGTGELFF. The CDR3 bases are TGCACCAGCAGCAATCGGCTCTTCCGGGAGGGAACCGGGGAGCTGTTTTTT.

The chain carries TRBV5-1 and TRBJ2-6, with D tentatively TRBD1 (6 bases). Trimming shortened V by 0 bases and J by 1 base, and 11 bases separated the two germline ends. Germline CDR1 SGHRS, CDR2 YFSETQ. The CDR3 is 17 amino acids. The DNA of the CDR3 is TGCGCCAGCAGCTTGGCCCCACAGGGATCTGGGGCCAACGTCCTGACTTTC. Its protein is CASSLAPQGSGANVLTF.

The J gene is TRBJ2-7, the V gene TRBV20-1; D is uncertain. Trimming took 3 bases from V and 4 from J, leaving 16 bases between them. CDR3 length: 14 residues. In germline, CDR1 is DFQATT, CDR2 SNEGSKA (reference sequence). CDR3 in DNA: TGCAGTGCTAGTCGACTGCTCCTCTCGTACGAGCAGTACTTC. Its protein is CSASRLLLSYEQYF.

The chain joins TRBV20-1 to TRBJ2-7; no definite D call. The CDR3 extends over 16 amino acids. CDR1 is DFQATT, CDR2 SNEGSKA, per germline (reference sequence). Trimming left V 4 bases short and J 4 bases short, with 23 bases between. DNA for the CDR3: TGCAGTGCTACCCCTCGACGGTTTATTCAGTCTTACGAGCAGTACTTC. It codes for CSATPRRFIQSYEQYF.

The chain couples TRBV30 to TRBJ2-7; D is unclear. Trimming left V 0 bases short and J 1 base short, with 10 bases between. CDR3 size: 14 residues. CDR1 is GTSNPN and CDR2 is SVGIG in the germline V gene (reference sequence). Here the CDR3 DNA reads TGTGCCTGGAGTGTATTTACTAAATCCTACGAGCAGTACTTC. This codes for CAWSVFTKSYEQYF.

The V call is TRBV5-1, the J call TRBJ1-1, with no clear D. V lost 1 base and J lost 0, with 13 bases in between. Per germline, CDR1 SGHRS and CDR2 YFSETQ. The CDR3 extends over 16 amino acids. The CDR3, as DNA: TGCGCCAGCAGCTTGACCCGTTCTCCCCTGAACACTGAAGCTTTCTTT. Residues: CASSLTRSPLNTEAFF.

V is TRBV20-1 and J is TRBJ2-5; D is unresolved. Trimming cost V 0 bases and J 0 bases, with 11 bases left between them. Germline lookup yields CDR1 DFQATT and CDR2 SNEGSKA (reference sequence). The length of the CDR3 is 15 residues. The CDR3, as DNA: TGCAGTGCTAGAGATCCCGGGCAAGACCAAGAGACCCAGTACTTC. Its translation is CSARDPGQDQETQYF.

The rearrangement links TRBV5-1 to TRBJ2-7; TRBD1 agrees at 7 bases. Per germline, CDR1 SGHRS and CDR2 YFSETQ. The CDR3 runs to 14 residues. The V and J ends lost 1 base and 0 bases, in that order; junction bases with no gene match: 1. CDR3 sequence (DNA): TGCGCCAGCAGCTTGAGGGACAGCTCCTACGAGCAGTACTTC. Translating it yields CASSLRDSSYEQYF.